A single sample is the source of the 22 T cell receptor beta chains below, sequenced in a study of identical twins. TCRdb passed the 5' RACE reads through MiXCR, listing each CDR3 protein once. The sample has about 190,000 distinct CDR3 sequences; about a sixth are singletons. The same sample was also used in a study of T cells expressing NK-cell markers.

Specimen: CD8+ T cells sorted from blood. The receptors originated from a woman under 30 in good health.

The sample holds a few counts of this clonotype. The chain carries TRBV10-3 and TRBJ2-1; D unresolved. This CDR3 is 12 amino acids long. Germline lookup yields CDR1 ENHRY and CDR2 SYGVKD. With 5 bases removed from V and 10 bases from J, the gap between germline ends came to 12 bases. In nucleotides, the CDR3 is TGTGCCATCAGTAGCAGCATCCAGGAGCAGTTCTTC. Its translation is CAISSSIQEQFF.

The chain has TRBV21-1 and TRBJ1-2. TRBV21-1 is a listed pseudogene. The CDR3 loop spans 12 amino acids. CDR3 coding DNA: TGTTTCCTGGCGGGCAGGGACTATGGCTACACCTTC. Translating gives CFLAGRDYGYTF.

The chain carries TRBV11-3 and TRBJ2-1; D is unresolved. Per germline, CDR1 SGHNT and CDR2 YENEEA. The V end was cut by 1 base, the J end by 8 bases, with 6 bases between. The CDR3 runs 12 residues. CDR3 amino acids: CASSLGSHEQFF. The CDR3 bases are TGTGCCAGCAGCTTAGGCAGTCATGAGCAGTTCTTC.

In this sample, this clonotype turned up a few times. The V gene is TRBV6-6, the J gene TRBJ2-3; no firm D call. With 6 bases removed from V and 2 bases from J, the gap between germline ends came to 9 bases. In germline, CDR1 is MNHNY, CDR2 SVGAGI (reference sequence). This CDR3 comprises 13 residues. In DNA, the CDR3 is TGTGCCAGCAGGGGGTACGTCACAGATACGCAGTATTTT. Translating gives CASRGYVTDTQYF.

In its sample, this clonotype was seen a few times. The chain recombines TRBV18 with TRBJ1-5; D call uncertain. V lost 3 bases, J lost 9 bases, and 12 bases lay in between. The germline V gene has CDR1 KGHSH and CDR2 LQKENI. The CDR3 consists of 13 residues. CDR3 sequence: CASSPKQRGPQHF. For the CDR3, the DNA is TGTGCCAGCTCACCGAAACAACGAGGGCCCCAGCATTTT. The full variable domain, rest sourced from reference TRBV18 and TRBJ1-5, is NAGVMQNPRHLVRRRGQEARLRCSPMKGHSHVYWYRQLPEEGLKFMVYLQKENIIDESGMPKERFSAEFPKEGPSILRIQQVVRGDSAAYFCASSPKQRGPQHFGDGTRLSIL.

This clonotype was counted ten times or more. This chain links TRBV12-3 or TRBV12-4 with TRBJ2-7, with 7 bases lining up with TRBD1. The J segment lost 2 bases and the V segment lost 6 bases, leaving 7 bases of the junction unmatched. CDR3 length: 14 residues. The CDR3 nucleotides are TGTGCCAGCAGGCCCGGGACAGAAACCTACGAGCAGTACTTC. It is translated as CASRPGTETYEQYF.

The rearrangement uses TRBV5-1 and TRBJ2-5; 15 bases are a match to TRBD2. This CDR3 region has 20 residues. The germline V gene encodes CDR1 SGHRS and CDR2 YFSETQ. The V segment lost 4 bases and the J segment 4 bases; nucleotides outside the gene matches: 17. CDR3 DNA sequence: TGCGCCAGCAGCCAAGACTACCTCGGACTAGCGGGAGGGTCAAGAGAGACCCAGTACTTC. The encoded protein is CASSQDYLGLAGGSRETQYF.

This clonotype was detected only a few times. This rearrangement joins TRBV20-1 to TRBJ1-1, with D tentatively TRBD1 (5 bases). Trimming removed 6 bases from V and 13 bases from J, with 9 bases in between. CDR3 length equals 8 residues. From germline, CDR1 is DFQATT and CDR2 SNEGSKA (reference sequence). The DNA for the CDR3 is TGCAGTGCCCCGGGGCTTTTCTTT. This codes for CSAPGLFF.

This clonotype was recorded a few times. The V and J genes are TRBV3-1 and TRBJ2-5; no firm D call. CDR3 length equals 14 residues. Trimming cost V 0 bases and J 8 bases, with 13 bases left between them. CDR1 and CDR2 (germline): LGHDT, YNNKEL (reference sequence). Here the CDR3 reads CASSQDWVGETQYF. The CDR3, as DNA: TGTGCCAGCAGCCAAGATTGGGTTGGGGAAACCCAGTACTTC.

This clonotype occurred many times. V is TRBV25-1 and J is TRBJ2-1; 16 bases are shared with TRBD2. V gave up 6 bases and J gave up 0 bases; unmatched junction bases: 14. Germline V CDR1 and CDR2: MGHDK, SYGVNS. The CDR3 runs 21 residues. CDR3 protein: CASRGLAGGPKGIRSYNEQFF. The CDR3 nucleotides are TGTGCCAGCAGGGGACTAGCGGGAGGGCCTAAGGGTATTCGCTCCTACAATGAGCAGTTCTTC.

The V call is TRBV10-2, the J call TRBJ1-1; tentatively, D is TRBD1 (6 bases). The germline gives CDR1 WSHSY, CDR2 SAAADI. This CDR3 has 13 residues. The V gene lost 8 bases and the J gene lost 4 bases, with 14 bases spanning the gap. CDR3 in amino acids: CASAGAGITEAFF. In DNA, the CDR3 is TGCGCCAGCGCAGGGGCGGGCATCACTGAAGCTTTCTTT.

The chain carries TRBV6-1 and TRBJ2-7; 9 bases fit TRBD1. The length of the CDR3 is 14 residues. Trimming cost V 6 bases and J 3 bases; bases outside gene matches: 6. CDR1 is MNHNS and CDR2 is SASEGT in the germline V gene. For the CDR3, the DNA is TGTGCCAGCAGCCCCGGGACAGGGATCTACGAGCAGTACTTC. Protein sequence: CASSPGTGIYEQYF.

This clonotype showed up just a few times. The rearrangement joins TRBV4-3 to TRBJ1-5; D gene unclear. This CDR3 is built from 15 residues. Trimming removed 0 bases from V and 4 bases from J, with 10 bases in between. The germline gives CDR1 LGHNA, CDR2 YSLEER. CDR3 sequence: CASSQDGGFNQPQHF. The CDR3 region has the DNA TGCGCCAGCAGCCAAGATGGTGGGTTTAATCAGCCCCAGCATTTT.

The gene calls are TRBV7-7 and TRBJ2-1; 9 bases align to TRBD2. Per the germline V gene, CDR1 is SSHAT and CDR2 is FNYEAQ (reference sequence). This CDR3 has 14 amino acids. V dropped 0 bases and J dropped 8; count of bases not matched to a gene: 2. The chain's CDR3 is CASSLAGGRDEQFF. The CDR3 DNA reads TGTGCCAGCAGCTTAGCGGGCGGGAGGGATGAGCAGTTCTTC.

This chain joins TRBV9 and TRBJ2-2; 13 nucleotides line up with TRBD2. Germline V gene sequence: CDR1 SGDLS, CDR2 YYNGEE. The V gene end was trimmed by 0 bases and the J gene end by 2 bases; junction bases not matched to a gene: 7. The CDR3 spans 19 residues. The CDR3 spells CASSVGTSGSSPNTGELFF. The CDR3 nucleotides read TGTGCCAGCAGCGTAGGGACTAGCGGGAGCTCCCCCAACACCGGGGAGCTGTTTTTT.

In DNA form, the CDR3 reads TGTGCCAGCAGCCAAGTCTCAGCGGGGGCTACACAAGAGACCCAGTACTTC. Its protein is CASSQVSAGATQETQYF. The rearrangement joins TRBV3-1 to TRBJ2-5; 8 nucleotides line up with TRBD2. Per germline, CDR1 LGHDT and CDR2 YNNKEL (reference sequence). The CDR3 totals 17 residues. V lost 1 base, J lost 2 bases, and 9 bases stayed unmatched.

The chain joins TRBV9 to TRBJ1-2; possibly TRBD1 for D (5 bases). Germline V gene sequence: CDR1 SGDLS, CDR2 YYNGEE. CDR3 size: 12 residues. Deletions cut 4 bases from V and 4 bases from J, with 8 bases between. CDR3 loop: CASSTRVYGYTF. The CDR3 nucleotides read TGTGCCAGCAGCACCAGGGTCTATGGCTACACCTTC.

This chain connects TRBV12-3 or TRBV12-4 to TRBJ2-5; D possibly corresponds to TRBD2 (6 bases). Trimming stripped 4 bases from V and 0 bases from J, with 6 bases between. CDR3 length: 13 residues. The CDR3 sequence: CASSWDYQETQYF. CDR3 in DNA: TGTGCCAGCAGTTGGGACTACCAAGAGACCCAGTACTTC.

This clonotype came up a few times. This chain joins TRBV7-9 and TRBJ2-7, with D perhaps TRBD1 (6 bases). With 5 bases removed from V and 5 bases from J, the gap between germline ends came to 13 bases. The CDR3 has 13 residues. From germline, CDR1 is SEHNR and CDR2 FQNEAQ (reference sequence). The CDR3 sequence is CASSLQGRHEQYF. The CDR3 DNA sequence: TGTGCCAGCAGCCTCCAGGGGCGACACGAGCAGTACTTC.

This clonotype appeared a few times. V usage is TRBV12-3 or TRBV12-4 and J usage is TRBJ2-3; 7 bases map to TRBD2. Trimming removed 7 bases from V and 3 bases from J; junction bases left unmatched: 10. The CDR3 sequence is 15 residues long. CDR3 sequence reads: CASISDEGGTDTQYF. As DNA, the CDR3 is TGTGCCAGCATTTCCGATGAGGGAGGGACAGATACGCAGTATTTT.

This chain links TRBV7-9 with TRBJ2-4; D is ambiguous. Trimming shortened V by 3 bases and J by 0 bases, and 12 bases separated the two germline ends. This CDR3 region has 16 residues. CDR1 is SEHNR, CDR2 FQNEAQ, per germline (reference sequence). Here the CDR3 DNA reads TGTGCCAGCAGCTTCAGCTCCCCAATAGCCAAAAACATTCAGTACTTC. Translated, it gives CASSFSSPIAKNIQYF.

CDR3 protein: CASSFRGEKGRTEAFF. The CDR3, as DNA: TGCGCCAGCTCTTTCAGGGGGGAAAAGGGGCGGACTGAAGCTTTCTTT. The rearrangement joins TRBV10-2 to TRBJ1-1; 7 bases map to TRBD1. Trimming cost V 8 bases and J 5 bases; bases outside gene matches: 17. The CDR3 is made up of 16 amino acids. Germline values: CDR1 WSHSY, CDR2 SAAADI.